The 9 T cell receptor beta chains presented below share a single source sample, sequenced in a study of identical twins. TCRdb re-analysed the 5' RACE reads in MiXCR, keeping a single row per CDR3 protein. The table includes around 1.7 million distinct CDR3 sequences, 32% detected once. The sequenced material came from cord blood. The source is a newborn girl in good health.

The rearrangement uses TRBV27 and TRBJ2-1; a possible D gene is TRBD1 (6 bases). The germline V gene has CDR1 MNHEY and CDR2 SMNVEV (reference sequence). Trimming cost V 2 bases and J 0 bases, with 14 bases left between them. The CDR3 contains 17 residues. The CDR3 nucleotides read TGTGCCAGCAGTTTAGACTCGAGGGACAACTCCTACAATGAGCAGTTCTTC. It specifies CASSLDSRDNSYNEQFF.

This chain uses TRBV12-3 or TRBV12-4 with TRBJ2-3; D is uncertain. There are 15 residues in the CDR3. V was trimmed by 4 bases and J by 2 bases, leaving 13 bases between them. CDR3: CASSWVGRPTDTQYF. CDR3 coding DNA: TGTGCCAGCAGTTGGGTTGGGCGGCCCACAGATACGCAGTATTTT.

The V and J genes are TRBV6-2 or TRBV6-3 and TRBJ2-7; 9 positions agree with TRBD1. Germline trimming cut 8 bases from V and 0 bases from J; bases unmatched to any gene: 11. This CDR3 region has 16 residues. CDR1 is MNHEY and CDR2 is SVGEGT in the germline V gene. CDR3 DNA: TGTGCCAGCGGCTTGGGGTGGGACAGGGACTCCTACGAGCAGTACTTC. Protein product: CASGLGWDRDSYEQYF.

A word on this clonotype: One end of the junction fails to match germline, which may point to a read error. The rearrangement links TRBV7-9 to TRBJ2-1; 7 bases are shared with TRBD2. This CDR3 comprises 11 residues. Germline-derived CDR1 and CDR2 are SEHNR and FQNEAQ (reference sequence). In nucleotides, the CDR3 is TGTGTCAGCCTTGGACTAGAACAGCAGTTCTTC. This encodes CVSLGLEQQFF. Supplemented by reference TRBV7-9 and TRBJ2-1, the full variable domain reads DTGVSQNPRHKITKRGQNVTFRCDPISEHNRLYWYRQTLGQGPEFLTYFQNEAQLEKSRLLSDRFSAERPKGSFSTLEIQRTEQGDSAMYLCVSLGLEQQFFGPGTRLTVL.

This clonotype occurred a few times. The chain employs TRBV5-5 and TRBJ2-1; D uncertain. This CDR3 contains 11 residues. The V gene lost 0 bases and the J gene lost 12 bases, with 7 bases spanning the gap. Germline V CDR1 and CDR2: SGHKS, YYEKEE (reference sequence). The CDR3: CASSLEVWQFF. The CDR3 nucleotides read TGTGCCAGCAGCTTGGAAGTTTGGCAGTTCTTC.

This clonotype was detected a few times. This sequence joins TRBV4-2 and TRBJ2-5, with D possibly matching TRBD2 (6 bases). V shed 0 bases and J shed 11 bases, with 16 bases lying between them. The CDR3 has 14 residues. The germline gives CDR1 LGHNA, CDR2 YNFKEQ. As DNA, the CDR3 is TGTGCCAGCAGCCAAGATGCAGCGGGCGATGAGCAGTACTTC. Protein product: CASSQDAAGDEQYF.

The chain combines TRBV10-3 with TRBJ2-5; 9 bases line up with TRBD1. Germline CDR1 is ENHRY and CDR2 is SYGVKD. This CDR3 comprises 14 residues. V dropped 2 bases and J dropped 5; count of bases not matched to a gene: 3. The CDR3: CAISERDRAETQYF. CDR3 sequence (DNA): TGTGCCATCAGTGAGCGGGACAGGGCGGAGACCCAGTACTTC.

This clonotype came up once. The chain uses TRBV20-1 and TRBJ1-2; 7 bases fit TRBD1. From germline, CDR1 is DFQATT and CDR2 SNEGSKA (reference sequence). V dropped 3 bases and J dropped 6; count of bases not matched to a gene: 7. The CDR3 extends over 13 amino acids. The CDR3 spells CSASKGAVDGYTF. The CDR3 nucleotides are TGCAGTGCTAGTAAGGGGGCGGTCGATGGCTACACCTTC.

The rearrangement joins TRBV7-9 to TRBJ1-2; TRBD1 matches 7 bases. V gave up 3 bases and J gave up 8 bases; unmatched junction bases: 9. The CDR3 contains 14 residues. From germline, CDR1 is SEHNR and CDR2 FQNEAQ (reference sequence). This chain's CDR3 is CASSLADRVQGYTF. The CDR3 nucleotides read TGTGCCAGCAGCTTGGCAGACAGGGTACAAGGCTACACCTTC.